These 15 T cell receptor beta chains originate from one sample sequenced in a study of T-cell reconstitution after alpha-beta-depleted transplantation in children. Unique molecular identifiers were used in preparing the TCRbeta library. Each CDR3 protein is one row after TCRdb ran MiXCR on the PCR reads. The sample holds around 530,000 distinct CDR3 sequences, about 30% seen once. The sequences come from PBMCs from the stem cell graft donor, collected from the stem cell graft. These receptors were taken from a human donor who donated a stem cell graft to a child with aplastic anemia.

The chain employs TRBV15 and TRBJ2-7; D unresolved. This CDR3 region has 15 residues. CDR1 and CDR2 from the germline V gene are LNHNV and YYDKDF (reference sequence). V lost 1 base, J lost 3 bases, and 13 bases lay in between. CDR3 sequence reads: CATSRVRNRFYEQYV. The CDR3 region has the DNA TGTGCCACCAGCAGAGTCAGGAATCGCTTCTACGAGCAGTACGTC.

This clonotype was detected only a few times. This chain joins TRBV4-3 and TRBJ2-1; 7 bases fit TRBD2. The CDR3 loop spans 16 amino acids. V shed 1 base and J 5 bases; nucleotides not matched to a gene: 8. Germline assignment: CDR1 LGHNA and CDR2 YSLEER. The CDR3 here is CASSQGGLGAHNEQFF. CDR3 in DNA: TGCGCCAGCAGCCAAGGTGGACTAGGGGCCCACAATGAGCAGTTCTTC.

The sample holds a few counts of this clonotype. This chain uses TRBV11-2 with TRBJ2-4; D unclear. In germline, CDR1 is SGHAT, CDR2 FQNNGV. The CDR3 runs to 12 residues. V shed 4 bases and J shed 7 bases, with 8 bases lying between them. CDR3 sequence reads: CASSWENNIQYF. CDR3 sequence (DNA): TGTGCCAGCAGCTGGGAAAACAACATTCAGTACTTC. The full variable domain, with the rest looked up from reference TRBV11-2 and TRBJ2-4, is EAGVAQSPRYKIIEKRQSVAFWCNPISGHATLYWYQQILGQGPKLLIQFQNNGVVDDSQLPKDRFSAERLKGVDSTLKIQPAKLEDSAVYLCASSWENNIQYFGAGTRLSVL.

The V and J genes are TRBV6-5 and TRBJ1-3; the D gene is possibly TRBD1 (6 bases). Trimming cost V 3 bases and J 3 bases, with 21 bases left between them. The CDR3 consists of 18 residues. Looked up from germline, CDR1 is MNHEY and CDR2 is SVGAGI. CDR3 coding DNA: TGTGCCAGCAGTTATCTCCCCTATGAGGGGGGAATTGGAAACACCATATATTTT. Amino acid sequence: CASSYLPYEGGIGNTIYF.

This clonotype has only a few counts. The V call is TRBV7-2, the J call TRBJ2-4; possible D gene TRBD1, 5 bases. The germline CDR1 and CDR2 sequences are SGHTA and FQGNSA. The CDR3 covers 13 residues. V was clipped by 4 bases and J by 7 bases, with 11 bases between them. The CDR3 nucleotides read TGTGCCAGCAGCTCCCGCAGGGATAACATTCAGTACTTC. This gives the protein CASSSRRDNIQYF.

Written as DNA, the CDR3 is TGTGCCTGGCTAAGCAGGGCACAGGGAGAGACCCAGTACTTC. Protein: CAWLSRAQGETQYF. This chain joins TRBV30 and TRBJ2-5; a weak D match, TRBD1 (6 bases). There are 14 residues in the CDR3. The germline V gene has CDR1 GTSNPN and CDR2 SVGIG (reference sequence). V was shortened by 5 bases and J by 4 bases, with 17 bases between the two germline ends.

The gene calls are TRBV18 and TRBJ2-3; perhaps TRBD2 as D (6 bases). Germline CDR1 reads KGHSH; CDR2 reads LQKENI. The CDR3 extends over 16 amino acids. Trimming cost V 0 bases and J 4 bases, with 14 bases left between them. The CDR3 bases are TGTGCCAGCTCACCACCGAAGGGGACGGGGGCAGATACGCAGTATTTT. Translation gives CASSPPKGTGADTQYF.

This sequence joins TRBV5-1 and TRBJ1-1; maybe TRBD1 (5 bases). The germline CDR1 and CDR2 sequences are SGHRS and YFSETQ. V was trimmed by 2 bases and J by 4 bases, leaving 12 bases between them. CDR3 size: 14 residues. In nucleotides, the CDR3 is TGCGCCAGCAGCTTAAGAGGGGCTGCCACTGAAGCTTTCTTT. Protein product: CASSLRGAATEAFF.

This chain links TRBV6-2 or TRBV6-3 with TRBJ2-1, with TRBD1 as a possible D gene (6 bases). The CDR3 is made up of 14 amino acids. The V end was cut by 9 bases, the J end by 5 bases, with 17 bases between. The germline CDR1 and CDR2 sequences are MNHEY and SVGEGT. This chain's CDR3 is CASQQGNGDNEQFF. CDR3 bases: TGTGCCAGTCAACAGGGCAACGGGGACAATGAGCAGTTCTTC.

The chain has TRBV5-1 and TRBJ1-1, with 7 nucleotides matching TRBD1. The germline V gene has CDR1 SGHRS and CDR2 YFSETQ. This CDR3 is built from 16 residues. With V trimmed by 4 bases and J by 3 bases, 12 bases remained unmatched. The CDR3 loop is CASSPGTAGAYTEAFF. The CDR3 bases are TGCGCCAGCAGCCCCGGGACAGCGGGGGCATACACTGAAGCTTTCTTT.

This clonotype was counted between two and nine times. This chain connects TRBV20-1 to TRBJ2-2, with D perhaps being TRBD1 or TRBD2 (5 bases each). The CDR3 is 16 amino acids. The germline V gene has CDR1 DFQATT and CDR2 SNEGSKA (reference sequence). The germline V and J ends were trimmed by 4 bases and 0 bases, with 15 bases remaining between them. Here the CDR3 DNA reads TGCAGTGCTATGGGGAAATTGGGACCGAACACCGGGGAGCTGTTTTTT. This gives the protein CSAMGKLGPNTGELFF.

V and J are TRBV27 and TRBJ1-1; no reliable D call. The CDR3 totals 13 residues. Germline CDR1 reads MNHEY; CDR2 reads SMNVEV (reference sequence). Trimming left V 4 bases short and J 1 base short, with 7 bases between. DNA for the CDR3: TGTGCCAGCAGTTATCCAGGGAACACTGAAGCTTTCTTT. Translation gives CASSYPGNTEAFF.

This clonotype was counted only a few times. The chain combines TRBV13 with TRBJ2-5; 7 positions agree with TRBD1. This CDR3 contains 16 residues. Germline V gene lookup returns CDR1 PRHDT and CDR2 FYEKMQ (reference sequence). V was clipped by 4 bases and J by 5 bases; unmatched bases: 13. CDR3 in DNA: TGTGCCAGCAGCTGGAAATGGGACAGCTCCTGGGAGACCCAGTACTTC. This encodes CASSWKWDSSWETQYF.

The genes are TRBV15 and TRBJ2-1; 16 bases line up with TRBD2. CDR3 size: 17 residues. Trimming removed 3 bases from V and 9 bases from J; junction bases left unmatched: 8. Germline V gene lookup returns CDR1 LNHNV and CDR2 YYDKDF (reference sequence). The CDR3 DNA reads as TGTGCCACCAGCAGCCCGGGACTAGCGGGAGGGCCGATTGAGCAGTTCTTC. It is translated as CATSSPGLAGGPIEQFF. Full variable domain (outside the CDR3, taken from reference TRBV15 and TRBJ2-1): DAMVIQNPRYQVTQFGKPVTLSCSQTLNHNVMYWYQQKSSQAPKLLFHYYDKDFNNEADTPDNFQSRRPNTSFCFLDIRSPGLGDTAMYLCATSSPGLAGGPIEQFFGPGTRLTVL.

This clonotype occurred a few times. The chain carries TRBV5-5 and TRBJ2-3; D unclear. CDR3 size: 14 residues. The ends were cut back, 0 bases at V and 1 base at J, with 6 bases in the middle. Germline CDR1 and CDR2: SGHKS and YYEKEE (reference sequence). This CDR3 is CASSLDPGTDTQYF. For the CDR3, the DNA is TGTGCCAGCAGCTTGGATCCGGGCACAGATACGCAGTATTTT.